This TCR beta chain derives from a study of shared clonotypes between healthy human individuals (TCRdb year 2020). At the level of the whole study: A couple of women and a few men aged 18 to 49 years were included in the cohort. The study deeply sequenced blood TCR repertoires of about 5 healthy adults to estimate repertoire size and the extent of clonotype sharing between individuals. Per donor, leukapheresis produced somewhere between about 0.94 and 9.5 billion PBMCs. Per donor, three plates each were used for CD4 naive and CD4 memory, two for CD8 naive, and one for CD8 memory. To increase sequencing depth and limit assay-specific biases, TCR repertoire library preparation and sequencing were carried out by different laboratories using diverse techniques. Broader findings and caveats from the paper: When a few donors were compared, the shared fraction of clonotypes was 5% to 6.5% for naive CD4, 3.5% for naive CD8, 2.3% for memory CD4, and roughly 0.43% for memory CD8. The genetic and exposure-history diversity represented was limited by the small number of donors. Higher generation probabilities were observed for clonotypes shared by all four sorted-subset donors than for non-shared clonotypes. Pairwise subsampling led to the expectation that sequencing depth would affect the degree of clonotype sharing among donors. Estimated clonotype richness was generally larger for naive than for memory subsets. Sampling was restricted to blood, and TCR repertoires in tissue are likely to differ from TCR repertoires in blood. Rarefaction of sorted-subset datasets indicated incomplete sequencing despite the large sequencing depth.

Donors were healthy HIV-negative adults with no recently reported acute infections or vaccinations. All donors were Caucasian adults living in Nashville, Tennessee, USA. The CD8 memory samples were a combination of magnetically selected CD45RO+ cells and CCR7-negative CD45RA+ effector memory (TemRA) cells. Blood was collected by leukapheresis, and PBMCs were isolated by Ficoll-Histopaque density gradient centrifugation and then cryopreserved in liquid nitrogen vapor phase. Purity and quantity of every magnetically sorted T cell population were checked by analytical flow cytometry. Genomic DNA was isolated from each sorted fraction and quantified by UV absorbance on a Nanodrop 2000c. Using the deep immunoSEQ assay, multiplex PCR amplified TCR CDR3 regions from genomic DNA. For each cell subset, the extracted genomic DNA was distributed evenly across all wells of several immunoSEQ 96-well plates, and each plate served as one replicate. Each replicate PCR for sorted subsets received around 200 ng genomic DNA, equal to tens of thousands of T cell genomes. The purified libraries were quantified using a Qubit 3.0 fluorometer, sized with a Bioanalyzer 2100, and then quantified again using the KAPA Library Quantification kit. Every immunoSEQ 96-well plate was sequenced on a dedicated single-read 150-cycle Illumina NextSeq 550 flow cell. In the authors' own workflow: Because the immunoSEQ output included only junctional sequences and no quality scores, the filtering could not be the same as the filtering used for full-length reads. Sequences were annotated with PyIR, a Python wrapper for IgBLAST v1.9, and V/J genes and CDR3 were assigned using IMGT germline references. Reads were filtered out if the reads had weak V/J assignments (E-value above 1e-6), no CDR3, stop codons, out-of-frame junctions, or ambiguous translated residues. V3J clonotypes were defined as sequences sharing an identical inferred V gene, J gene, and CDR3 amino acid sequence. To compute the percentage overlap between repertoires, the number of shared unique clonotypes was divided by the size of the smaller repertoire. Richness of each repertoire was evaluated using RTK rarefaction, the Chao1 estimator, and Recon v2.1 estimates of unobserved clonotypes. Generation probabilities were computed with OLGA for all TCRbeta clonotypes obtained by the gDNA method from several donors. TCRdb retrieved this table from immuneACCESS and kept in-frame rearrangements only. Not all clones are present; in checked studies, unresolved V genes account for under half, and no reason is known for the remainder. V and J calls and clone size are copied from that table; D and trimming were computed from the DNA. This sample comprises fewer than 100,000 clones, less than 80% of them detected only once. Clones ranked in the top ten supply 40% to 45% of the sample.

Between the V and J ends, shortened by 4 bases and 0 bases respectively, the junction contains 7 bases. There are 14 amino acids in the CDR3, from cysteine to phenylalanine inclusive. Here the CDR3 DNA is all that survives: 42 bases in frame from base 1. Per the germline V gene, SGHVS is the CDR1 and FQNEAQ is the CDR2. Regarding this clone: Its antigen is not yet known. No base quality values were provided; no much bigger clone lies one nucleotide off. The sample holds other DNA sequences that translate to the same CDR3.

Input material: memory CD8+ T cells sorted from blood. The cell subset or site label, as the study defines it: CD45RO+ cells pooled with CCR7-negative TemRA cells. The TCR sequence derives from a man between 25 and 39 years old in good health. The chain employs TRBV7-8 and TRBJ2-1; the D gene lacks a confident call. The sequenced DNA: TGTGCCAGCAGCTCAGGCCCCTCCTACAATGAGCAGTTCTTC. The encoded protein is CASSSGPSYNEQFF. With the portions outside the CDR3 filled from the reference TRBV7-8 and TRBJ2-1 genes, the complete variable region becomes GAGVSQSPRYKVAKRGQDVALRCDPISGHVSLFWYQQALGQGPEFLTYFQNEAQLDKSGLPSDRFFAERPEGSVSTLKIQRTQQEDSAVYLCASSSGPSYNEQFFGPGTRLTVL.